Given below is one T cell receptor (beta chain) in context. This CDR3 has 14 amino acids. Germline V gives CDR1 DFQATT, CDR2 SNEGSKA (reference sequence). TCRdb re-called the 5' RACE reads and gives one entry per CDR3 protein, without DNA. The sample holds about 160,000 distinct CDR3 sequences. The data belong to a study of monozygotic twins with inflammatory bowel disease. The receptor's source is a human donor with ulcerative colitis or Crohn's disease, or a healthy co-twin of an affected twin (not recorded which). Sequencing used blood. J is TRBJ2-7 and V is TRBV20-1; TCRdb gives TRBD2 as the D gene, but with no DNA this cannot be confirmed. The CDR3: CSARPGLGINEQYF.